Below are 13 T cell receptor beta chains sequenced from a single sample in a study of T cell repertoires in cytomegalovirus infection. TCRdb reprocessed the reads via MiXCR and lists one record per CDR3 protein. The sample holds tens of thousands of distinct CDR3 sequences, around 3.8% seen once. The sequencing input was PBMCs. The receptors were sampled from a human donor in good health (CMV status not recorded). Some clones in this sample may be carry-over from other donors' samples.

This clonotype was picked up many times. The chain links TRBV6-8 to TRBJ2-1, with a tentative D call TRBD2 (7 bases). Germline loops: CDR1 MNHGY, CDR2 SAAAGT. Trimming stripped 11 bases from V and 1 base from J, with 12 bases between. This CDR3 has 13 residues. The CDR3 is CASGGRSYNEQFF. The CDR3 coding sequence is TGTGCCTCCGGGGGGCGATCCTACAATGAGCAGTTCTTC.

Many counts were recorded for this clonotype. J is TRBJ2-3 and V is TRBV5-6; the match to TRBD2 covers 10 bases. The CDR3 totals 18 residues. With 3 bases clipped from V and 1 base from J, the junction kept 11 bases outside the gene matches. CDR1 and CDR2 from the germline V gene are SGHDT and YYEEEE. CDR3 DNA sequence: TGTGCCAGCAGCTGTCTAGCGGGGGAGCCGTCCTGCACAGATACGCAGTATTTT. Protein sequence: CASSCLAGEPSCTDTQYF.

This clonotype was counted many times. This chain uses TRBV7-8 with TRBJ1-1; D is ambiguous. The CDR3 spans 14 residues. V shed 4 bases and J shed 5 bases, with 14 bases lying between them. Germline lookup yields CDR1 SGHVS and CDR2 FQNEAQ. The CDR3 reads CASSSALGRTEAFF. As DNA, the CDR3 is TGTGCCAGCAGCTCTGCACTTGGGAGGACTGAAGCTTTCTTT.

In its sample, this clonotype was seen many times. The rearrangement joins TRBV9 to TRBJ2-1; D is perhaps TRBD2 (6 bases). V lost 0 bases to trimming and J lost 3 bases, with 10 bases between them. This CDR3 has 15 amino acids. Germline CDR1 reads SGDLS; CDR2 reads YYNGEE. CDR3 nucleotide sequence: TGTGCCAGCAGCGTAGGGGCGGGAAACTACAATGAGCAGTTCTTC. Amino acid sequence: CASSVGAGNYNEQFF.

This clonotype has at least ten counts. The chain links TRBV14 to TRBJ2-4, with D perhaps matching TRBD2 (5 bases). The germline gives CDR1 SGHDN, CDR2 FVKESK. The CDR3 contains 14 residues. Trimming took 2 bases from V and 8 from J, leaving 13 bases between them. The CDR3 nucleotides are TGTGCCAGCAGCCAAATGGAGGTTGGGGACATTCAGTACTTC. Protein sequence: CASSQMEVGDIQYF.

This clonotype was seen many times. The gene calls are TRBV7-6 and TRBJ2-3; 7 nucleotides agree with TRBD2. The length of the CDR3 is 15 residues. Trimming cost V 5 bases and J 1 base; bases outside gene matches: 6. The germline V gene has CDR1 SGHVS and CDR2 FNYEAQ. The CDR3 nucleotides are TGTGCCAGCAGCCCTCTGGCGGGGGGCACAGATACGCAGTATTTT. Residues: CASSPLAGGTDTQYF.

This clonotype was observed at least ten times. The chain combines TRBV7-2 with TRBJ2-7; a possible D gene is TRBD2 (6 bases). With 5 bases removed from V and 3 bases from J, the gap between germline ends came to 11 bases. CDR3 length: 13 amino acids. From germline, CDR1 is SGHTA and CDR2 FQGNSA. The CDR3 loop is CASSRDGGYEQYF. In nucleotides, the CDR3 is TGTGCCAGCAGCCGCGACGGGGGCTACGAGCAGTACTTC. Together with reference TRBV7-2 and TRBJ2-7, the CDR3 gives the full variable domain: GAGVSQSPSNKVTEKGKDVELRCDPISGHTALYWYRQSLGQGLEFLIYFQGNSAPDKSGLPSDRFSAERTGGSVSTLTIQRTQQEDSAVYLCASSRDGGYEQYFGPGTRLTVT.

The table lists this clonotype with many counts. This chain connects TRBV7-3 to TRBJ2-1, with 12 bases fitting TRBD2. There are 15 residues in the CDR3. V lost 3 bases to trimming and J lost 6 bases; unmatched junction nucleotides: 3. Per the germline V gene, CDR1 is SGHTA and CDR2 is FQGTGA. CDR3 loop: CASSLRLAGANEQFF. CDR3 DNA: TGTGCCAGCAGCTTGAGACTAGCGGGAGCCAATGAGCAGTTCTTC.

At least ten counts were recorded for this clonotype. J is TRBJ1-5 and V is TRBV2; D ambiguous. The length of the CDR3 is 13 residues. Between the trimmed V and J ends, which lost 2 bases and 6 bases, there was a span of 8 bases. CDR1 and CDR2 (germline): SNHLY, FYNNEI. DNA for the CDR3: TGTGCCAGCAGTGAATCGGTGTCTCAGCCCCAGCATTTT. It yields the protein CASSESVSQPQHF.

This clonotype was counted ten times or more. The chain couples TRBV7-2 to TRBJ2-3; 11 positions match TRBD2. With V trimmed by 7 bases and J by 5 bases, 11 bases remained unmatched. The CDR3 runs to 16 residues. Germline-derived CDR1 and CDR2 are SGHTA and FQGNSA. The CDR3 region is CASIRYSGGALDTQYF. The CDR3 DNA reads as TGTGCCAGCATCCGGTATAGCGGGGGGGCCCTAGATACGCAGTATTTT.

This clonotype has at least ten counts. The DNA of the CDR3 is TGTGCCACCAGTGCAGCGGGAGACTACAATGAGCAGTTCTTC. It encodes CATSAAGDYNEQFF. This chain uses TRBV24-1 with TRBJ2-1; 8 bases map to TRBD2. The CDR3 extends over 14 amino acids. Germline values: CDR1 KGHDR, CDR2 SFDVKD. Unmatched junction bases numbered 2, after V lost 5 bases and J lost 3 bases.

There are many counts of this clonotype. The chain combines TRBV28 with TRBJ2-1; perhaps TRBD1 as D (6 bases). V lost 4 bases, J lost 4 bases, and 17 bases lay in between. This CDR3 comprises 16 residues. Per germline, CDR1 MDHEN and CDR2 SYDVKM. In DNA form, the CDR3 reads TGTGCCAGCAGTTACCGGTGGGGGCCGCCTTACAATGAGCAGTTCTTC. Translating it yields CASSYRWGPPYNEQFF.

This clonotype was detected ten times or more. V and J are TRBV7-2 and TRBJ2-3; D uncertain. V lost 2 bases to trimming and J lost 5 bases, with 5 bases between them. Germline values: CDR1 SGHTA, CDR2 FQGNSA. This CDR3 comprises 12 residues. CDR3 DNA sequence: TGTGCCAGCAGCTTATGGCAAGATACGCAGTATTTT. It codes for CASSLWQDTQYF.